These T cell receptor beta chains were read from a single sample in a study of shared clonotypes between healthy human individuals. Produced via immunoSEQ multiplex PCR; TCRdb's table is partial and in-frame only. Altogether some 2,500,000 clones are present, roughly 93% being singletons, with the ten largest covering 0.36%. The sequenced sample consisted of naive CD4+ T cells from PBMCs. Receptors were obtained from a man younger than 30 in good health. Some clones in this sample may be carry-over from other donors' samples. Both conserved end residues are part of each CDR3. The D gene is left open where the match is weak. Only part of the rows carry a size: once, few, many, or a class if the clone is expanded.

d_gene,abundance,v_gene,j_gene,CDR3nt,CDR3aa
TRBD2,-,TRBV27,TRBJ2-1,TGTGCCAGCAGTCCACGACTAGCGGGGGACAATGAGCAGTTCTTC,CASSPRLAGDNEQFF
-,-,TRBV27,TRBJ1-2,TGTGCCAGCAGTTTTGCCAATAACTATGGCTACACCTTC,CASSFANNYGYTF
TRBD1,-,TRBV18,TRBJ1-6,TGTGCCAGCTCACCAGGACAGGGGGACTCACCCCTCCACTTT,CASSPGQGDSPLHF
-,-,TRBV28,TRBJ2-7,TGTGCCAGCAGTTTACTGACAAACGAGCAGTACTTC,CASSLLTNEQYF
TRBD1,-,TRBV5-1,TRBJ2-1,TGCGCCAGCAGCTCCAATGCGGGACAGGGTAATAATGAGCAGTTCTTC,CASSSNAGQGNNEQFF
-,once,TRBV5-4,TRBJ2-1,TGTGCCAGCAGCTGGGGAGCTAGCGCTTACAATGAGCAGTTCTTC,CASSWGASAYNEQFF
TRBD1,-,TRBV4-1,TRBJ2-5,TGCGCCAGCAGCCAAGGAGGTCGGACAGGGGGAGAGACCCAGTACTTC,CASSQGGRTGGETQYF
TRBD1,-,TRBV6-6,TRBJ2-1,TGTGCCAGCAGTGGGACAGAATCTAGGAATGAGCAGTTCTTC,CASSGTESRNEQFF
-,-,TRBV19,TRBJ1-5,TGTGCCAGTCGAGGGGCAGGTGACCCTAGCAATCAGCCCCAGCATTTT,CASRGAGDPSNQPQHF
-,-,TRBV6-5,TRBJ1-2,TGTGCCAGCAGTTACCGGCAGAACTATGGCTACACCTTC,CASSYRQNYGYTF
-,-,TRBV5-1,TRBJ1-2,TGCGCCAGCAGCTCGACCGCCGTAACAAACTATGGCTACACCTTC,CASSSTAVTNYGYTF
-,-,TRBV6-1,TRBJ2-4,TGTGCCAGCAGTGGACCGGGCGTTGGCAAAAACATTCAGTACTTC,CASSGPGVGKNIQYF
TRBD2,-,TRBV11-2,TRBJ2-3,TGTGCCAGCAGCTTAGTTGCGGGAGGCATCACAGATACGCAGTATTTT,CASSLVAGGITDTQYF
-,-,TRBV30,TRBJ2-5,TGTGCCTGGAGTAGTTCTAAAGAGACCCAGTACTTC,CAWSSSKETQYF
TRBD2,-,TRBV5-4,TRBJ2-1,TGTGCCAGCAGACCTACCGGGACTAGCGGATCCTACAATGAGCAGTTCTTC,CASRPTGTSGSYNEQFF
-,few,TRBV5-5,TRBJ1-1,TGTGCCAGCAGCTTGATTGCAGGGAAGGACACTGAAGCTTTCTTT,CASSLIAGKDTEAFF
-,-,TRBV2,TRBJ2-7,TGTGCCAGCAGTGTATCCGAGCAGTACTTC,CASSVSEQYF
TRBD1,-,TRBV6-5,TRBJ1-2,TGTGCCAGCAGTTCGACAGGGGAGGTTTTTCGGGGCTACACCTTC,CASSSTGEVFRGYTF
-,once,TRBV30,TRBJ2-4,TGTGCCTGGACGCTCGGGCTGGGCAAAAACATTCAGTACTTC,CAWTLGLGKNIQYF
TRBD2,-,TRBV10-3,TRBJ2-1,TGTGCCATCAGGAGTACTAGCGCCTACAATGAGCAGTTCTTC,CAIRSTSAYNEQFF
-,-,TRBV7-6,TRBJ1-4,TGTGCCAGCAGCCCCCAGACGATCCTGAGTGAAAAACTGTTTTTT,CASSPQTILSEKLFF
-,-,TRBV6-6,TRBJ2-4,TGTGCCAGCGGACCCGGAGCCAAAAACATTCAGTACTTC,CASGPGAKNIQYF
-,-,TRBV5-6,TRBJ2-3,TGTGCCAGCAGCTTGAGCGGAAGGGCCCCAGATACGCAGTATTTT,CASSLSGRAPDTQYF
-,-,TRBV29-1,TRBJ2-5,TGCAGCGTTTCCGGGGGGCGAGAGACCCAGTACTTC,CSVSGGRETQYF
-,-,TRBV2,TRBJ1-4,TGTGCCAGCAGGCGGGGGACCTCGGGTGAAAAACTGTTTTTT,CASRRGTSGEKLFF
-,-,TRBV11-2,TRBJ2-5,TGTGCCAGCAGCTTAACGAGAGGTCGGGAGACCCAGTACTTC,CASSLTRGRETQYF
-,once,TRBV12-5,TRBJ2-1,TGTGCTAGTGGCAGGACACAGGGTCCGTCCTACAATGAGCAGTTCTTC,CASGRTQGPSYNEQFF
TRBD2,-,TRBV7-6,TRBJ2-1,TGTGCCAGCAGCTGGACTAGCGGTGCCTACAATGAGCAGTTCTTC,CASSWTSGAYNEQFF
TRBD1,-,TRBV4-2,TRBJ1-2,TGTGCCAGCAGCCAGGGGCGGGACAGGGGAAGGTTAGGCTATGGCTACACCTTC,CASSQGRDRGRLGYGYTF
TRBD1,-,TRBV27,TRBJ2-3,TGTGCCAGCAGTTTATTGAGGACAGGCCCAAGCACAGATACGCAGTATTTT,CASSLLRTGPSTDTQYF